This entry describes one T cell receptor beta chain. What it binds is unknown. Clones were read by immunoSEQ multiplex PCR, and TCRdb kept only the in-frame ones, dropping some. The repertoire holds fewer than 75,000 clones, with around 82% as singletons. This sample is drawn from a study of OX40 agonist ivuxolimab in advanced cancers. Study details: Participants, roughly 80% male, averaged 60 years of age, ranging from roughly 20 to 79. Eligibility rules accepted prior anti-PD-1, anti-PD-L1 or anti-CTLA-4 therapy, and approximately 40% had some.

Exclusion applied to patients with autoimmune disease history or systemic immunosuppression. Findings of the study overall: In the 0.1 to 3.0 mg/kg range, CD4+ and CD8+ blood T cells had expanded clonally by week 6.

The V gene's germline CDR1 is LGHNA and CDR2 YSLEER. The V and J ends lost 0 bases and 4 bases respectively, with 13 bases between them. This CDR3 has 15 amino acids. This receptor was obtained from an adult with an advanced solid tumor such as melanoma, head and neck, liver or kidney cancer. The chain links TRBV4-3 to TRBJ2-7, with D possibly being TRBD1 or TRBD2 (5 bases each). This material consisted of CD4+ or CD8+ T cells sorted from blood, taken in a trial of the OX40 agonist ivuxolimab. The CDR3 loop reads CASSQETGAVYEQYF. The CDR3, as DNA: TGCGCCAGCAGCCAAGAAACAGGAGCGGTTTACGAGCAGTACTTC.